This T cell receptor (beta chain) derives from a study of PD-L1 blockade in urothelial cancer (dated by TCRdb to about 2017). For the study in its entirety: Every patient began therapy at some point between 2014 and 2015 and was given atezolizumab 1,200 mg intravenously every 3 weeks. Whole exome sequencing and RNA sequencing of pretreatment tumors were performed alongside TCR sequencing in the same patients. Blood samples were analyzed at 3 weeks after treatment start (second dose) and at 6 weeks after treatment start. Pretreatment tumor samples and matched peripheral blood, collected serially before and after atezolizumab treatment, underwent TCR sequencing. About 85% of the 29 patients were identified as males with urothelial cancer of bladder origin, and a prior smoking history was reported by 18 of 29 patients. Durable clinical benefit was achieved by nine patients but not by the remaining 20. Durable clinical benefit was defined as progression-free survival longer than 6 months, and TCR features were also tested against progression-free and overall survival. The study, an exploratory multi-omic analysis, examined somatic, immune and clinical correlates of response to PD-L1 blockade with atezolizumab in urothelial cancer. Twenty-nine patients had pretreatment blood TCR-seq, some 24 had at least one posttreatment blood collection, and some 24 had tumor TCR-seq. A median of 141,255 T cells and approximately 83,000 unique TCRs was obtained from blood samples, and a median clonality of roughly 0.074 was observed. An ECOG performance status of 0 or 1 was recorded for the patients, and 0 to 3 prior chemotherapy regimens had been received by the patients. Study-level results and caveats: Small sample size (n of about 30) and many exploratory analyses mean the results are intended to be hypothesis-generating. Improved progression-free and overall survival was associated with having pretreatment peripheral blood TCR clonality below the median. At 3 weeks after the start of treatment, tumor-associated TCR clones in peripheral blood had expanded more in patients with durable benefit (n ≈ 23, p = 0.022).

On this clone: Its antigen has not been determined. Nothing much larger sits one base from this clone, and base qualities are not available.

In the paper's terms, the time point label means: peripheral blood 6 weeks after treatment start. The cohort included 29 patients with locally advanced or metastatic urothelial carcinoma who were treated at Memorial Sloan Kettering on a trial protocol. Peripheral blood mononuclear cells were collected from each patient pretreatment and during treatment, giving between 1 and 8 total time points per patient. The Qiagen DNeasy Blood extraction kit was used to purify genomic DNA from total PBMCs and tumor samples. PBMCs were collected pretreatment and during treatment, and were isolated and stored as previously described. Synthetic TCR analog templates were spiked into each PCR so that absolute template abundance could be estimated from read counts. TCRbeta CDR3 regions were amplified from genomic DNA with bias-controlled V and J gene primers using the immunoSEQ assay. Rearranged TCRbeta segments were sequenced at approximately 20X coverage. The study's processing was this. Clustering was used to correct sequencing errors, and CDR3s were annotated against IMGT so that V, D and J genes could be assigned. Only productive TCRbeta rearrangements were used in downstream analyses, excluding out-of-frame or stop-codon sequences. To compute clonality, Shannon entropy was normalized by the log of the number of unique productive sequences and then subtracted from one. Clones differing between time points or between blood and tumor were identified by Fisher's exact test with Benjamini-Hochberg correction at adjusted p below 0.01. TCRdb re-hosts the immuneACCESS table, in-frame sequences only. Its copies lack some clones; in the studies checked, an unresolved V gene accounts for under half of them, and the cause for the rest is not known. V and J calls and clone size are those listed in that table; D and trimming were worked out from the DNA. The sample data list about 43,000 clones, and about 80% of these were observed just once. The leading ten clones occupy around 16% of the sample.

The source of this sequence is a man aged 55 to 70 with urothelial cancer. Sequences were derived from PBMCs, sampled around atezolizumab (anti-PD-L1) treatment.

The nucleotide sequence is TGTGCCAGCCGCTCGCCGGACAGGGATTTCGATACAACTAATGAAAAACTGTTTTTT. It translates to CASRSPDRDFDTTNEKLFF. This chain is built from TRBV28 and TRBJ1-4, with 8 bases matching TRBD1. The CDR3 holds 19 amino acids from the cysteine to the phenylalanine. The read is trimmed to its CDR3 DNA, 57 bases read in frame from base 1. V has 8 bases trimmed and J has 0 bases trimmed; junction bases matching no gene number 17. The germline V gene sets CDR1 to MDHEN and CDR2 to SYDVKM.